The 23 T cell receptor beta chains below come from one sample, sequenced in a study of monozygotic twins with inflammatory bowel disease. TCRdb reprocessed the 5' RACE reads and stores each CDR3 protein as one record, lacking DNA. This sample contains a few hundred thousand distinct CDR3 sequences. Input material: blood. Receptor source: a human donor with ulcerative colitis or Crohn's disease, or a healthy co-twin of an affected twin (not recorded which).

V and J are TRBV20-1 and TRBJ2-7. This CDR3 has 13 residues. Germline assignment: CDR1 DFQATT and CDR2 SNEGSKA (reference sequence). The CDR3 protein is CSLRDDLSYEQYF.

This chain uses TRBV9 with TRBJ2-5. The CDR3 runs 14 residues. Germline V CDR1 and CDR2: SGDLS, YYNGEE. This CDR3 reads CASSVDLYQETQYF.

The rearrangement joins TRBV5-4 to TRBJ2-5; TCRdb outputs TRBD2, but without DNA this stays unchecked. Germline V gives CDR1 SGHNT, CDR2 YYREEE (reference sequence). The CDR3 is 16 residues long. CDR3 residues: CASSRSGGAPQETQYF.

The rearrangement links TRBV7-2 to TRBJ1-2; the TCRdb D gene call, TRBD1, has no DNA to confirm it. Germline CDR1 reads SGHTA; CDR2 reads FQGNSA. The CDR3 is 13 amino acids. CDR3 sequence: CASSFGQAYGYTF.

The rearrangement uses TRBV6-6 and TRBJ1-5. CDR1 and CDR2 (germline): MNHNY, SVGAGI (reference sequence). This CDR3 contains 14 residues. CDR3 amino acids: CASSYTQINQPQHF.

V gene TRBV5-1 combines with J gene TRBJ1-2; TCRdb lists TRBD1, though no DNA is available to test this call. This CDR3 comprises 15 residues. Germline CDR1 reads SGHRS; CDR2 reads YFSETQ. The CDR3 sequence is CASIASGQTNYGYTF.

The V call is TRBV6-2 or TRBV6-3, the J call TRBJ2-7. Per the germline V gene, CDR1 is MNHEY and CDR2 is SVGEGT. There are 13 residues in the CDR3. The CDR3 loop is CASSYRQAYEQYF.

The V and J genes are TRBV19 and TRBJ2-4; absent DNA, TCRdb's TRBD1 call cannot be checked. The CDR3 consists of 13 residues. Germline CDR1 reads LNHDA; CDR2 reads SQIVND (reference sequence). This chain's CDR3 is CASRGTGKNIQYF.

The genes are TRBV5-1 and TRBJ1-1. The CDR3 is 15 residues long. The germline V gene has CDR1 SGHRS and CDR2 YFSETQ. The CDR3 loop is CASLPSYLRNTEAFF. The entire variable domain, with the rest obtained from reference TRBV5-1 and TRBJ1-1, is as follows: KAGVTQTPRYLIKTRGQQVTLSCSPISGHRSVSWYQQTPGQGLQFLFEYFSETQRNKGNFPGRFSGRQFSNSRSEMNVSTLELGDSALYLCASLPSYLRNTEAFFGQGTRLTVV.

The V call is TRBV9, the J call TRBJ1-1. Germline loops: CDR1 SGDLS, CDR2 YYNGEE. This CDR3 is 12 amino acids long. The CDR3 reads CASSVVQGRAFF.

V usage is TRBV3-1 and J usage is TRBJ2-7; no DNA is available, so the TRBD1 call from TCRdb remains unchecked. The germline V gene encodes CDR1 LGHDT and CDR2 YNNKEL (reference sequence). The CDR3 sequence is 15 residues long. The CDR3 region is CASSQSGAPTYEQYF.

The CDR3 protein is CASSLLRTYNEQFF. V is TRBV7-2 and J is TRBJ2-1. CDR3 size: 14 residues. The germline CDR1 and CDR2 sequences are SGHTA and FQGNSA.

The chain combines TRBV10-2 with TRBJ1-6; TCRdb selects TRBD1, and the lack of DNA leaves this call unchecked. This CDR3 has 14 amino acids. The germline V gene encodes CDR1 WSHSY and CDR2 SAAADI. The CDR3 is CASSETEDSVTLHF.

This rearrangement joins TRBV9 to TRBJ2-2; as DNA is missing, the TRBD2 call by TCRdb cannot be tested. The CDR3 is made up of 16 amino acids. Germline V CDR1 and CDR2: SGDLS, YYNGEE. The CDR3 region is CASSVVLGPHTGELFF.

CDR3 protein: CASSLFIVMRGWPPNADTQYF. The chain carries TRBV11-2 and TRBJ2-3; TCRdb designates TRBD1, a call that cannot be tested without DNA. Germline V lookup: CDR1 SGHAT, CDR2 FQNNGV. The CDR3 is 21 amino acids.

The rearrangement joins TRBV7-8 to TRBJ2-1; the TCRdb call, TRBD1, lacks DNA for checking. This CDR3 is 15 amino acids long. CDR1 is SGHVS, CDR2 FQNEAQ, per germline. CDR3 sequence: CASSLGQSIYNEQFF. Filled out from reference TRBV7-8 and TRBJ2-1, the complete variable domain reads GAGVSQSPRYKVAKRGQDVALRCDPISGHVSLFWYQQALGQGPEFLTYFQNEAQLDKSGLPSDRFFAERPEGSVSTLKIQRTQQEDSAVYLCASSLGQSIYNEQFFGPGTRLTVL.

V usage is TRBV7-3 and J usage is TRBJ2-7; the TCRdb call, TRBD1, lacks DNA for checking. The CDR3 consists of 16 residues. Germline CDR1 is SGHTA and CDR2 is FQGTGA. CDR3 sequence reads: CASSPTWTGANSEQYF.

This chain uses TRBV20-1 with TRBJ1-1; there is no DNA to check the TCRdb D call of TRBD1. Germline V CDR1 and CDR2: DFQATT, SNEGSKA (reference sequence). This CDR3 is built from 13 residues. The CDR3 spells CSARSRGATEAFF.

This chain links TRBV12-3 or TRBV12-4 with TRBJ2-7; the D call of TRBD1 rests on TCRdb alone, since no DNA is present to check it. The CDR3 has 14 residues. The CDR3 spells CASSSGSLPYEQYF.

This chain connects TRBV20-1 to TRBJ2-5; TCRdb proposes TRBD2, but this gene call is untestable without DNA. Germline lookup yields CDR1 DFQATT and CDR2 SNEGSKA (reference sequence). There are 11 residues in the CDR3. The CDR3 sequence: CSAPPAETQYF.

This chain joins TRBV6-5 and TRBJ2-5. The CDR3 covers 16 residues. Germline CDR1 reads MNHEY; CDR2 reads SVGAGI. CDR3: CASSYSIGEKQETQYF.

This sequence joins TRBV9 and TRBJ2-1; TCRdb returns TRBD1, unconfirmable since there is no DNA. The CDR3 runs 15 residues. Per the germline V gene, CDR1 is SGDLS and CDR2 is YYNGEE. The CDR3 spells CASSVLDSLHNEQFF.

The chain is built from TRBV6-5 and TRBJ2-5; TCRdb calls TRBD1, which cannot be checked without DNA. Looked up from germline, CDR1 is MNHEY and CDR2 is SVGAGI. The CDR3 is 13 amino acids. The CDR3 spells CASSIDRARPQYF.